Listed here are 30 T cell receptor beta chains from one sample, sequenced in a study of blood T cell repertoires in COVID-19. The protocol was immunoSEQ multiplex PCR, while the TCRdb copy is restricted to in-frame clones and leaves out a portion. This sample has about 140,000 clones; about 88% occur once, and the top ten carry around 5%. The sequencing sample was made of peripheral blood. The receptors derive from a human donor in a cohort sampled during active COVID-19.

V gene TRBV9 combines with J gene TRBJ2-1, with a weak D call TRBD1 (5 bases). The ends were cut back, 4 bases at V and 1 base at J, with 18 bases in the middle. CDR3 length: 17 residues. Germline-derived CDR1 and CDR2 are SGDLS and YYNGEE. The CDR3 region is CASSPLRQQVSYNEQFF. The CDR3 coding sequence is TGTGCCAGCAGCCCCCTAAGACAACAGGTGTCCTACAATGAGCAGTTCTTC.

This clone was observed once. The rearrangement links TRBV10-1 to TRBJ2-2; D is perhaps TRBD2 (5 bases). This CDR3 contains 15 residues. Trimming removed 3 bases at V and 5 bases at J, with 13 bases between. CDR1 WNHNN and CDR2 SYGVQD come from the germline V gene (reference sequence). CDR3 in DNA: TGCGCCAGCAGTGAATGGACGGAGGATACCGGGGAGCTGTTTTTT. The encoded protein is CASSEWTEDTGELFF.

This chain links TRBV9 with TRBJ1-1, with TRBD1 as a possible D gene (6 bases). The V gene lost 3 bases and the J gene lost 1 base, with 16 bases spanning the gap. The CDR3 length is 16 residues. Germline loops: CDR1 SGDLS, CDR2 YYNGEE. The CDR3 DNA reads TGTGCCAGCAGCGACCCCTCAGGGGTCCCGAACACTGAAGCTTTCTTT. This encodes CASSDPSGVPNTEAFF.

The rearrangement uses TRBV27 and TRBJ1-2; 11 bases agree with TRBD1. Germline-derived CDR1 and CDR2 are MNHEY and SMNVEV (reference sequence). The CDR3 is 14 residues long. The V gene end was trimmed by 2 bases and the J gene end by 8 bases; junction bases not matched to a gene: 4. CDR3 DNA sequence: TGTGCCAGCAGTTTAATGGGACAGGGGGGAGGCTACACCTTC. Translating it yields CASSLMGQGGGYTF.

Turning to this clone: The junction shows a germline mismatch at one end, possibly a read error. The chain is built from TRBV3-1 (or the pseudogene TRBV3-2) and TRBJ1-2; the D gene is possibly TRBD1 (6 bases). Looked up from germline, CDR1 is LGHDT and CDR2 is YNNKEL (reference sequence). CDR3 length: 11 residues. In DNA, the CDR3 is TGTGCCAGCAGCCAAGAGGGGGCGCGTCACTTC. This translates into CASSQEGARHF.

A single count supports this clone. The chain uses TRBV18 and TRBJ2-1, with 8 bases aligning to TRBD2. The germline V gene encodes CDR1 KGHSH and CDR2 LQKENI. The length of the CDR3 is 14 residues. Trimming removed 6 bases from V and 9 bases from J; junction bases left unmatched: 10. CDR3 protein: CASSFGRAGGEQFF. The CDR3 region has the DNA TGTGCCAGCTCCTTCGGGAGGGCCGGTGGTGAGCAGTTCTTC.

This clone appeared once. The rearrangement links TRBV6-6 to TRBJ1-6, with a possible D match to TRBD1 (5 bases). V was clipped by 5 bases and J by 1 base, with 15 bases between them. Germline values: CDR1 MNHNY, CDR2 SVGAGI (reference sequence). The CDR3 loop spans 17 amino acids. Here the CDR3 DNA reads TGTGCCAGCAGTCCCTCGAGCGGGGGTTCCTATAATTCACCCCTCCACTTT. It encodes CASSPSSGGSYNSPLHF.

The chain links TRBV28 to TRBJ1-2; 8 bases line up with TRBD1. The CDR3 length is 13 residues. Germline CDR1 and CDR2: MDHEN and SYDVKM. V was clipped by 6 bases and J by 6 bases; unmatched bases: 6. The CDR3 DNA is TGTGCCAGCAGCGTAGGACAGGGTAATGGCTACACCTTC. It specifies CASSVGQGNGYTF.

The CDR3: CASSSPDSYNYGYTF. CDR3 DNA sequence: TGTGCCAGCAGCTCCCCGGACAGTTACAACTATGGCTACACCTTC. The chain links TRBV5-6 to TRBJ1-2, with D tentatively TRBD1 (6 bases). Germline CDR1 SGHDT, CDR2 YYEEEE. The CDR3 length is 15 residues. Trimming stripped 3 bases from V and 2 bases from J, with 14 bases between.

V and J are TRBV27 and TRBJ2-4, with D tentatively TRBD1 (6 bases). With 6 bases removed from V and 3 bases from J, the gap between germline ends came to 21 bases. This CDR3 contains 17 residues. CDR1 and CDR2 from the germline V gene are MNHEY and SMNVEV (reference sequence). CDR3 in amino acids: CASRPRGILWDKNIQYF. The CDR3 DNA reads as TGTGCCAGCAGGCCAAGGGGGATACTGTGGGACAAAAACATTCAGTACTTC.

This clone showed up just once. The rearrangement joins TRBV30 to TRBJ1-4; 9 bases are a match to TRBD1. V gave up 3 bases and J gave up 6 bases; unmatched junction bases: 2. The germline gives CDR1 GTSNPN, CDR2 SVGIG (reference sequence). The CDR3 spans 13 residues. The CDR3 region is CAWSRDRDEKLFF. CDR3 nucleotide sequence: TGTGCCTGGAGCCGGGACAGGGATGAAAAACTGTTTTTT.

The rearrangement links TRBV28 to TRBJ1-5; 7 bases are shared with TRBD1. Unmatched junction bases numbered 12, after V lost 6 bases and J lost 4 bases. Per germline, CDR1 MDHEN and CDR2 SYDVKM. The CDR3 has 16 amino acids. The CDR3 is CASSPTSGGSNQPQHF. As DNA, the CDR3 is TGTGCCAGCAGCCCAACCTCAGGGGGATCGAATCAGCCCCAGCATTTT.

J is TRBJ2-1 and V is TRBV5-6; no clear D. The CDR3 length is 14 residues. Germline-derived CDR1 and CDR2 are SGHDT and YYEEEE. V lost 4 bases, J lost 4 bases, and 12 bases lay in between. The CDR3 DNA is TGTGCCAGCAGCGCGGCCACGTTATACAATGAGCAGTTCTTC. Translated: CASSAATLYNEQFF.

This clone was detected once. The chain couples TRBV5-1 to TRBJ2-5, with 8 bases that match TRBD1. The junction had 2 bases not matched to a gene; V was cut back by 4 bases and J by 0 bases. The CDR3 loop spans 14 amino acids. Germline V CDR1 and CDR2: SGHRS, YFSETQ. The CDR3 DNA reads TGCGCCAGCAGCAGGACAGGGAACCAAGAGACCCAGTACTTC. This sequence encodes CASSRTGNQETQYF.

This chain links TRBV20-1 with TRBJ2-4, with D perhaps TRBD1 (6 bases). This CDR3 is built from 16 residues. Trimming stripped 3 bases from V and 1 base from J, with 16 bases between. Germline loops: CDR1 DFQATT, CDR2 SNEGSKA (reference sequence). The CDR3: CSASDRYNRAKNIQYF. CDR3 bases: TGCAGTGCTAGTGACAGGTATAACAGGGCCAAAAACATTCAGTACTTC.

This chain connects TRBV30 to TRBJ2-2; D possibly corresponds to TRBD2 (6 bases). This CDR3 contains 13 residues. Trimming removed 3 bases at V and 4 bases at J, with 9 bases between. The germline V gene has CDR1 GTSNPN and CDR2 SVGIG (reference sequence). The CDR3 spells CAWRGGVTGELFF. In nucleotides, the CDR3 is TGTGCCTGGAGGGGCGGGGTCACCGGGGAGCTGTTTTTT.

This clone appeared a few times. The rearrangement uses TRBV28 and TRBJ2-3; TRBD2 agrees at 15 bases. The J segment lost 5 bases and the V segment lost 3 bases, leaving 3 bases of the junction unmatched. The CDR3 is 16 amino acids. Germline V CDR1 and CDR2: MDHEN, SYDVKM. CDR3 residues: CASSLAGLAGGDTQYF. For the CDR3, the DNA is TGTGCCAGCAGTTTGGCGGGACTAGCGGGGGGAGATACGCAGTATTTT.

Comments on this clone: Since the CDR3 does not end with the conserved phenylalanine or tryptophan, this likely comes from a read error. It is unclear where the CDR3 begins or ends on the DNA, so no DNA is shown, and the CDR3 is as TCRdb lists it. The V and J genes are TRBV21-1 and TRBJ1-6. TRBV21-1 is a known pseudogene. The CDR3 sequence runs 10 residues, both termini included. The CDR3 sequence is CASSKGYSER.

This clone occurred a few times. The CDR3 spells CASRTRSGNQPQHF. CDR3 sequence (DNA): TGTGCCAGCAGGACTCGTTCGGGCAATCAGCCCCAGCATTTT. This chain links TRBV6-5 with TRBJ1-5, with no clear D. The CDR3 has 14 residues. Germline values: CDR1 MNHEY, CDR2 SVGAGI. The V and J ends lost 6 bases and 2 bases respectively, with 11 bases between them.

This clone is a singleton in its sample. Germline is not matched at one junction end, which may reflect a read error. The chain is built from TRBV28 and TRBJ1-1; 7 bases align to TRBD1. The CDR3 loop spans 14 amino acids. In germline, CDR1 is MDHEN, CDR2 SYDVKM. CDR3 residues: CAGRFRGTGTEAFF. In DNA, the CDR3 is TGTGCCGGCAGATTCAGGGGGACGGGCACTGAAGCTTTCTTT.

For the CDR3, the DNA is TGTGCCAGCAGCAAGGGACTAGCGGGAGGAGGAGATACGCAGTATTTT. Translation: CASSKGLAGGGDTQYF. This sequence joins TRBV6-7 and TRBJ2-3, with TRBD2 matching 15 bases. TRBV6-7 is known as an ORF, though its function is uncertain. Trimming at V came to 6 bases and at J to 5 bases, leaving 6 bases not matched to a gene. This CDR3 is 16 amino acids long.

The chain employs TRBV28 and TRBJ2-7, with TRBD1 identical over 9 bases. The junction had 4 bases not matched to a gene; V was cut back by 5 bases and J by 5 bases. From germline, CDR1 is MDHEN and CDR2 SYDVKM. This CDR3 spans 13 amino acids. The CDR3 DNA follows: TGTGCCAGCAGTACGACAGGGGGGCACGAGCAGTACTTC. Amino acids: CASSTTGGHEQYF. The full variable domain, rest sourced from reference TRBV28 and TRBJ2-7, is DVKVTQSSRYLVKRTGEKVFLECVQDMDHENMFWYRQDPGLGLRLIYFSYDVKMKEKGDIPEGYSVSREKKERFSLILESASTNQTSMYLCASSTTGGHEQYFGPGTRLTVT.

This chain connects TRBV5-1 to TRBJ2-1, with 12 bases aligning to TRBD1. The junction had 7 bases not matched to a gene; V was cut back by 3 bases and J by 6 bases. The CDR3 totals 16 residues. CDR1 and CDR2 (germline): SGHRS, YFSETQ. The CDR3 is CASSYGDRGLINEQFF. In DNA form, the CDR3 reads TGCGCCAGCAGCTATGGGGACAGGGGGCTGATCAATGAGCAGTTCTTC.

The V call is TRBV19, the J call TRBJ2-7, with TRBD2 identical over 7 bases. The CDR3 is made up of 13 amino acids. After removal of 3 bases from V and 5 bases from J, the junction contained 4 bases not matched to a gene. Germline V gene lookup returns CDR1 LNHDA and CDR2 SQIVND (reference sequence). Here the CDR3 DNA reads TGTGCCAGTAGTATCGGGGGGTTCGACGAGCAGTACTTC. Translating it yields CASSIGGFDEQYF. Filled out from reference TRBV19 and TRBJ2-7, the complete variable domain reads DGGITQSPKYLFRKEGQNVTLSCEQNLNHDAMYWYRQDPGQGLRLIYYSQIVNDFQKGDIAEGYSVSREKKESFPLTVTSAQKNPTAFYLCASSIGGFDEQYFGPGTRLTVT.

The chain combines TRBV19 with TRBJ2-5; TRBD2 agrees at 14 bases. Germline V gene data show CDR1 as LNHDA and CDR2 as SQIVND (reference sequence). The ends lost 3 bases at V and 1 base at J; junction bases unmatched: 7. The CDR3 has 18 amino acids. CDR3: CASSIGTSGGASQETQYF. The CDR3 DNA reads as TGTGCCAGTAGTATTGGGACTAGCGGGGGAGCTAGCCAAGAGACCCAGTACTTC. Filled out from reference TRBV19 and TRBJ2-5, the complete variable domain reads DGGITQSPKYLFRKEGQNVTLSCEQNLNHDAMYWYRQDPGQGLRLIYYSQIVNDFQKGDIAEGYSVSREKKESFPLTVTSAQKNPTAFYLCASSIGTSGGASQETQYFGPGTRLLVL.

The chain joins TRBV7-2 to TRBJ2-3, with TRBD2 matching over 12 bases. Trimming removed 0 bases from V and 4 bases from J; junction bases left unmatched: 8. The germline gives CDR1 SGHTA, CDR2 FQGNSA. The CDR3 totals 18 residues. The CDR3 nucleotides read TGTGCCAGCAGCTTAGCTCTGAGACTAGCGGGAGTCCCAGATACGCAGTATTTT. Its translation is CASSLALRLAGVPDTQYF.

The rearrangement joins TRBV7-9 to TRBJ2-5; 9 bases agree with TRBD2. Germline CDR1 reads SEHNR; CDR2 reads FQNEAQ (reference sequence). Trimming cost V 11 bases and J 5 bases; bases outside gene matches: 9. The CDR3 consists of 13 residues. For the CDR3, the DNA is TGTGCCGGCCAGCGGGGGGACGGGGAGACCCAGTACTTC. This gives the protein CAGQRGDGETQYF.

The CDR3 nucleotides are TGTGCCAGCAGCCCTGACAGGTGGAAGGCCACTGAAGCTTTCTTT. It encodes CASSPDRWKATEAFF. V and J are TRBV7-2 and TRBJ1-1; a weak D match, TRBD1 (6 bases). The CDR3 runs 15 residues. Germline V lookup: CDR1 SGHTA, CDR2 FQGNSA. Trimming cost V 5 bases and J 4 bases, with 17 bases left between them.

This rearrangement joins TRBV5-1 to TRBJ2-3; 7 nucleotides agree with TRBD1. The germline gives CDR1 SGHRS, CDR2 YFSETQ. J lost 0 bases, V lost 4 bases, and 8 bases had no gene match. The CDR3 has 16 amino acids. The CDR3 spells CASSPRQGSSTDTQYF. CDR3 bases: TGCGCCAGCAGCCCTAGACAGGGATCTAGCACAGATACGCAGTATTTT. Together with reference TRBV5-1 and TRBJ2-3, the CDR3 gives the full variable domain: KAGVTQTPRYLIKTRGQQVTLSCSPISGHRSVSWYQQTPGQGLQFLFEYFSETQRNKGNFPGRFSGRQFSNSRSEMNVSTLELGDSALYLCASSPRQGSSTDTQYFGPGTRLTVL.

The rearrangement uses TRBV9 and TRBJ2-1, with 11 positions matching TRBD2. The junction had 4 bases not matched to a gene; V was cut back by 0 bases and J by 8 bases. The germline gives CDR1 SGDLS, CDR2 YYNGEE. This CDR3 is built from 15 residues. The CDR3 DNA reads as TGTGCCAGCAGCGTAGGTAGCGGGAGGGTGGATGAGCAGTTCTTC. This sequence encodes CASSVGSGRVDEQFF.